This T cell receptor (beta chain) was captured in a study of cytomegalovirus exposure and HLA in healthy donors. CDR3 length equals 15 residues. V lost 7 bases to trimming and J lost 5 bases; unmatched junction nucleotides: 10. Germline CDR1 and CDR2: MNHEY and SVGAGI. Primers for the PCR totalled 60 Vbeta and 13 Jbeta. Clones were sequenced by immunoSEQ multiplex PCR, and TCRdb holds only the in-frame ones, with some missing. The table records 210,000 or so clones, 77% of them present only once. This clone was counted between two and nine times. The TCR was taken from a woman aged 25 to 39 in good health and CMV-seropositive. Material: PBMCs. The chain links TRBV6-5 to TRBJ2-2; TRBD1 matches at 7 bases. The chain's CDR3 is CASIKDRWGTGELFF. The CDR3 DNA sequence: TGTGCCAGCATCAAGGACAGGTGGGGGACCGGGGAGCTGTTTTTT.